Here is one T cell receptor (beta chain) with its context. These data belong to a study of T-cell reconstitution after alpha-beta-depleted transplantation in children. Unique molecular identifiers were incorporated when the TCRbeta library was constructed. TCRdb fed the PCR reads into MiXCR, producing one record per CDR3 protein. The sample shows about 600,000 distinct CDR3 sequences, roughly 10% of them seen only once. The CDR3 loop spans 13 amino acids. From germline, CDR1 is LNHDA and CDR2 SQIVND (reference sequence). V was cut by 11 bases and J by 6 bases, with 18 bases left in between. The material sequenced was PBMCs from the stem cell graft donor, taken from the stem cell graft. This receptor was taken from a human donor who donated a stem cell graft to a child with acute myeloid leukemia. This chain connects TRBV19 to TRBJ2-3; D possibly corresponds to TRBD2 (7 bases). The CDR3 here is CAARAAGADTQYF. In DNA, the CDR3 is TGTGCCGCCCGAGCGGCGGGGGCGGATACGCAGTATTTT. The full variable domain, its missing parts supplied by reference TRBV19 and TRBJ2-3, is DGGITQSPKYLFRKEGQNVTLSCEQNLNHDAMYWYRQDPGQGLRLIYYSQIVNDFQKGDIAEGYSVSREKKESFPLTVTSAQKNPTAFYLCAARAAGADTQYFGPGTRLTVL.